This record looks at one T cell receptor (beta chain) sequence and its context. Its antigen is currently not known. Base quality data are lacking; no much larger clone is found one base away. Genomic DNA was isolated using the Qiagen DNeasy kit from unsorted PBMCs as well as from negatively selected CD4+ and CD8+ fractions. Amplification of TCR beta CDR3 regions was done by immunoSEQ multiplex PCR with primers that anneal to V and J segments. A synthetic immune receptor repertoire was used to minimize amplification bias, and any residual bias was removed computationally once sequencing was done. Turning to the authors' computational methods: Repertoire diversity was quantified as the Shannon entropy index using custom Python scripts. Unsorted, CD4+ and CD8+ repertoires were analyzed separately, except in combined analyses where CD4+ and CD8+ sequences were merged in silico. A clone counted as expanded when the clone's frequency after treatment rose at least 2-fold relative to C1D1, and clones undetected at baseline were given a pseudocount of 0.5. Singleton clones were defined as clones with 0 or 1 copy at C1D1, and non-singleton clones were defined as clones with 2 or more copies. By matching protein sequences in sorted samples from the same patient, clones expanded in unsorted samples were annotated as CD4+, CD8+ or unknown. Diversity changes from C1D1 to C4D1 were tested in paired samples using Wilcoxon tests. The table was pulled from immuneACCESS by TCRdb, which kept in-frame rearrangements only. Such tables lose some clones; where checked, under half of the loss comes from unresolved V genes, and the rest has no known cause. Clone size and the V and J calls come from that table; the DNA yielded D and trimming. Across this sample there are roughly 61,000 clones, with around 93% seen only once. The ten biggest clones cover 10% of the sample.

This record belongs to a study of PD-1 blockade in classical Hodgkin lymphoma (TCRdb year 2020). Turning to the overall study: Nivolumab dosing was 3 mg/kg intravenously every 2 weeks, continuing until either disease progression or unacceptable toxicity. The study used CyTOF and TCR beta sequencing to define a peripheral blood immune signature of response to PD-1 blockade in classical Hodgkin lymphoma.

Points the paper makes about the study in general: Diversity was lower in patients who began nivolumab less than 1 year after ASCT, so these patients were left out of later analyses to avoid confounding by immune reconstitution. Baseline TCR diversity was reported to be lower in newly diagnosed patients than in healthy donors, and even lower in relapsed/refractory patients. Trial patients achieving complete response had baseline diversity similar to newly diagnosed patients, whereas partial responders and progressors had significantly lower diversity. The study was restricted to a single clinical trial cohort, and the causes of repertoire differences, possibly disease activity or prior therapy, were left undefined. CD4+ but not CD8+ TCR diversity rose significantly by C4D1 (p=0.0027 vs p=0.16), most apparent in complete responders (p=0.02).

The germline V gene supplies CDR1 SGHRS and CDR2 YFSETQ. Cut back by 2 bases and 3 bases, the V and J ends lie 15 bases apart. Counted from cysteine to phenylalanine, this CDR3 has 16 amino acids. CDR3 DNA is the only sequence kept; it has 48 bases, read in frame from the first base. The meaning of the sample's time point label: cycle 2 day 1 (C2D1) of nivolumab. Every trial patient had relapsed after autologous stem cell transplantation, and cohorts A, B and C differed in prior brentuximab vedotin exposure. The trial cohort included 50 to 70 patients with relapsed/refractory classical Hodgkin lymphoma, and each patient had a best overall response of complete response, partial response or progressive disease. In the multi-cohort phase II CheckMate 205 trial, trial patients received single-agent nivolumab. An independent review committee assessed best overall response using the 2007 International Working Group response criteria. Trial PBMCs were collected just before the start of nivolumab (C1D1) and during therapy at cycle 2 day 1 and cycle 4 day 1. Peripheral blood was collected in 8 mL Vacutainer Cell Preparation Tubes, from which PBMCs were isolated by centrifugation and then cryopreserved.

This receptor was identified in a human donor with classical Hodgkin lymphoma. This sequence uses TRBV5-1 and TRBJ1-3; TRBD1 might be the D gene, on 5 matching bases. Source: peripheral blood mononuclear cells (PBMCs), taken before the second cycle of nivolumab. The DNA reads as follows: TGCGCCAGCAGCTTAGATCTGGGGACTATTGGAAACACCATATATTTT. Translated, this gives CASSLDLGTIGNTIYF.